This is a list of T cell receptor beta chains from one sample in a study of blood T cell repertoires in COVID-19. TCRdb keeps only in-frame clones here, not all; method: immunoSEQ multiplex PCR. This sample carries under 250,000 clones, about 84% of them seen once, and the ten largest clones take around an eighth. Sequencing was performed on peripheral blood. The receptors were sampled from a man aged 80 or over with acute or convalescent COVID-19. Each CDR3 is given with its conserved first and last residue. D genes are given only for firm matches. Size tells how often a clone was seen (once, few, many) or the class of an expanded clone, and some rows leave it out.

TRBJ2-5 | TRBV7-6 | - | few | CASREKGRGRQETQYF | TGTGCCAGCAGGGAAAAAGGGCGGGGAAGACAAGAGACCCAGTACTTC
TRBJ2-7 | TRBV6-5 | - | - | CASSRYDNSYEQYF | TGTGCCAGCAGTCGCTATGACAATTCCTACGAGCAGTACTTC
TRBJ1-1 | TRBV5-6 | TRBD1 | - | CASSPTGGLSEAFF | TGTGCCAGCAGTCCGACAGGGGGGCTGTCTGAAGCTTTCTTT
TRBJ2-7 | TRBV6-2/TRBV6-3 | TRBD1 | - | CASSYGLTGVAYEQYF | TGTGCCAGCAGTTACGGCTTGACAGGGGTTGCCTACGAGCAGTACTTC
TRBJ1-6 | TRBV28 | TRBD1 | - | CASNAGTVTSSYNSPLHF | TGTGCCAGCAATGCCGGGACAGTTACGAGCTCCTATAATTCACCCCTCCACTTT
TRBJ2-7 | TRBV5-8 | TRBD1 | - | CASRGVRARGLEQYF | TGTGCCAGCAGGGGGGTGAGGGCCAGGGGGCTCGAGCAGTACTTC
TRBJ1-4 | TRBV4-3 | - | - | CASSQAVATNEKLFF | TGCGCCAGCAGCCAAGCGGTAGCAACTAATGAAAAACTGTTTTTT
TRBJ2-2 | TRBV19 | TRBD1 | few | CASSLPPGQGTGELFF | TGTGCCAGTAGTTTACCCCCGGGACAGGGAACCGGGGAGCTGTTTTTT
TRBJ1-1 | TRBV19 | - | - | CASSVDRGEAFF | TGTGCCAGTAGTGTCGACAGAGGTGAAGCTTTCTTT
TRBJ1-4 | TRBV15 | TRBD1 | - | CATSRGGQTNEKLFF | TGTGCCACCAGCAGGGGGGGACAGACTAATGAAAAACTGTTTTTT
TRBJ1-3 | TRBV29-1 | TRBD1 | - | CSVEQQGNSGNTIYF | TGCAGCGTTGAACAACAGGGGAACTCTGGAAACACCATATATTTT
TRBJ2-5 | TRBV19 | - | - | CASSIMWGLGETQYF | TGTGCCAGTAGTATTATGTGGGGGCTCGGAGAGACCCAGTACTTC
TRBJ1-1 | TRBV10-1 | - | - | CASSEEGNTEAFF | TGCGCCAGCAGTGAGGAGGGCAACACTGAAGCTTTCTTT
TRBJ1-1 | TRBV28 | TRBD1 | once | CARSTGGPMNTEAFF | TGTGCCAGAAGTACAGGGGGACCCATGAACACTGAAGCTTTCTTT
TRBJ1-5 | TRBV5-4 | TRBD1 | - | CASSPGAGGNQPQHF | TGTGCCAGCAGCCCTGGGGCAGGGGGGAATCAGCCCCAGCATTTT
TRBJ2-7 | TRBV5-1 | - | - | CASSPGGGRYEQYF | TGCGCCAGCAGCCCTGGGGGGGGCCGATACGAGCAGTACTTC
TRBJ1-2 | TRBV28 | TRBD1 | - | CASSLGGQAYGYTF | TGTGCCAGCAGTTTAGGGGGACAGGCGTATGGCTACACCTTC
TRBJ1-4 | TRBV2 | - | - | CASSLQGSTEKLFF | TGTGCCAGCAGCTTACAGGGATCAACGGAAAAACTGTTTTTT
TRBJ2-5 | TRBV12-3/TRBV12-4 | - | few | CASSLYSQETQYF | TGTGCCAGCAGTTTATACAGCCAAGAGACCCAGTACTTC
TRBJ2-5 | TRBV4-1 | TRBD2 | - | CASSHSPSGREETQYF | TGCGCCAGCAGCCACTCGCCTAGCGGGAGGGAGGAGACCCAGTACTTC
TRBJ1-3 | TRBV5-1 | - | few | CASSLIGGELSGNTIYF | TGCGCCAGCAGCTTAATTGGAGGGGAACTTTCTGGAAACACCATATATTTT
TRBJ1-2 | TRBV6-5 | - | - | CASSYAGNGVNYGYTF | TGTGCCAGCAGTTACGCGGGGAACGGAGTCAACTATGGCTACACCTTC
TRBJ2-1 | TRBV19 | - | few | CASNPGLGYNEQFF | TGTGCCAGTAACCCTGGACTTGGCTACAATGAGCAGTTCTTC